The rows below give T cell receptor beta chains drawn from one sample of a study of T cells in Graves' hyperthyroidism and ophthalmopathy. MiXCR, run by TCRdb on the multiplex PCR reads, gives a single entry per CDR3 protein. The sample carries about 570,000 distinct CDR3 sequences, 35% to 55% recorded once. What was sequenced was peripheral blood or thyroid tissue (not recorded which). Source of these receptors: an adult woman with Graves' disease, either hyperthyroidism or ophthalmopathy (not recorded which). Each CDR3 is given with its conserved first and last residue. D genes are given only for firm matches. Expanded clones get a size class; other rows say once, few or many, or leave the size out.

abundance: NA; j_gene: TRBJ1-2; d_gene: TRBD1; v_gene: TRBV5-1; CDR3nt: TGCGCCAGCACCGACAGGGGTGGCTACACCTTC; CDR3aa: CASTDRGGYTF
abundance: many; j_gene: TRBJ1-2; d_gene: NA; v_gene: TRBV7-9; CDR3nt: TGTGCCAGCAGCTTAGCGCCGGTTACCTATGGCTACACCTTC; CDR3aa: CASSLAPVTYGYTF
abundance: NA; j_gene: TRBJ2-6; d_gene: NA; v_gene: TRBV12-3/TRBV12-4; CDR3nt: TGTGCCAGCAGTCCGAAAACTGGGGCCAACGTCCTGACTTTC; CDR3aa: CASSPKTGANVLTF
abundance: NA; j_gene: TRBJ1-5; d_gene: NA; v_gene: TRBV6-5; CDR3nt: TGTGCCAGCAGTTACTCGAGACAGCCCCAGCATTTT; CDR3aa: CASSYSRQPQHF
abundance: many; j_gene: TRBJ2-7; d_gene: TRBD1; v_gene: TRBV20-1; CDR3nt: TGCAGTGCCGTGGGACAGGATTCCTACGAGCAGTACTTC; CDR3aa: CSAVGQDSYEQYF
abundance: many; j_gene: TRBJ2-7; d_gene: NA; v_gene: TRBV12-3/TRBV12-4; CDR3nt: TGTGCCAGCAGCTCAACTAGTTTCTCCTACGAGCAGTACTTC; CDR3aa: CASSSTSFSYEQYF
abundance: few; j_gene: TRBJ1-5; d_gene: NA; v_gene: TRBV2; CDR3nt: TGTGCCAGCAGTGAAGAGGGAAATCAGCCCCAGCATTTT; CDR3aa: CASSEEGNQPQHF
abundance: NA; j_gene: TRBJ2-5; d_gene: NA; v_gene: TRBV2; CDR3nt: TGTGCCAGCAGTGCGGGACGCCTCCAAGAGACCCAGTACTTC; CDR3aa: CASSAGRLQETQYF
abundance: NA; j_gene: TRBJ1-3; d_gene: NA; v_gene: TRBV25-1; CDR3nt: TGTGCCAGCAGTGACACCGGGACAAGTGGAAACACCATATATTTT; CDR3aa: CASSDTGTSGNTIYF
abundance: once; j_gene: TRBJ1-2; d_gene: TRBD1; v_gene: TRBV2; CDR3nt: TGTGCCAGCAGCAAGGACAGGGCGACCTTC; CDR3aa: CASSKDRATF
abundance: NA; j_gene: TRBJ1-4; d_gene: NA; v_gene: TRBV5-1; CDR3nt: TGCGCCAGCAGCTTGGACCAAAAACTGTTTTTT; CDR3aa: CASSLDQKLFF
abundance: NA; j_gene: TRBJ1-1; d_gene: NA; v_gene: TRBV15; CDR3nt: TGTGCCACCAGCAGAGACAGGGTAGCTTTCTTT; CDR3aa: CATSRDRVAFF
abundance: NA; j_gene: TRBJ2-5; d_gene: TRBD2; v_gene: TRBV20-1; CDR3nt: TGCAGTGCTAGGGGAAGCGGGGGTAAAGAGACCCAGTACTTC; CDR3aa: CSARGSGGKETQYF
abundance: NA; j_gene: TRBJ1-5; d_gene: NA; v_gene: TRBV15; CDR3nt: TGTGCCACCAGCAGCGATACAGGTACCAATCAGCCCCAGCATTTT; CDR3aa: CATSSDTGTNQPQHF
abundance: NA; j_gene: TRBJ2-5; d_gene: NA; v_gene: TRBV7-8; CDR3nt: TGTGCCAGCAGCTTAGCGACGGGGCAGGCCCAGTACTTC; CDR3aa: CASSLATGQAQYF
abundance: NA; j_gene: TRBJ2-7; d_gene: NA; v_gene: TRBV29-1; CDR3nt: TGCAGCGTTGGGGGCTTGTCATACTACGAGCAGTACTTC; CDR3aa: CSVGGLSYYEQYF
abundance: NA; j_gene: TRBJ2-7; d_gene: TRBD2; v_gene: TRBV7-6; CDR3nt: TGTGCCAGCAGCCGAGTCGCACTAGCGGGAGGCAGTGAGCAGTACTTC; CDR3aa: CASSRVALAGGSEQYF
abundance: once; j_gene: TRBJ1-5; d_gene: TRBD1; v_gene: TRBV6-8; CDR3nt: TGTGCCACTAGGAATACACAGGGGGCTAGCAATCAGCCCCAGCATTTT; CDR3aa: CATRNTQGASNQPQHF
abundance: NA; j_gene: TRBJ1-1; d_gene: TRBD1; v_gene: TRBV9; CDR3nt: TGTGCCAGCAGCGTAGGGACAGGACACACTGAAGCTTTCTTT; CDR3aa: CASSVGTGHTEAFF
abundance: NA; j_gene: TRBJ2-7; d_gene: NA; v_gene: TRBV4-1; CDR3nt: TGCGCCAGCAGCCAAAGAGTAACAGAGGTCGGTCAGCCCCAGCAGTACTTC; CDR3aa: CASSQRVTEVGQPQQYF
abundance: many; j_gene: TRBJ1-2; d_gene: TRBD1; v_gene: TRBV5-1; CDR3nt: TGCGCCAGCAGCTCCCGGACAGGGAAGGACTACTATGGCTACACCTTC; CDR3aa: CASSSRTGKDYYGYTF
abundance: NA; j_gene: TRBJ1-5; d_gene: NA; v_gene: TRBV7-3; CDR3nt: TGTGCCAGCCTACGATTAGGGAGCAATCAGCCCCAGCATTTT; CDR3aa: CASLRLGSNQPQHF
abundance: many; j_gene: TRBJ2-7; d_gene: TRBD2; v_gene: TRBV7-2; CDR3nt: TGTGCCAGCAGCTTAGCCAACCCTAGCGGCATCTACGAGCAGTACTTC; CDR3aa: CASSLANPSGIYEQYF
abundance: NA; j_gene: TRBJ2-2; d_gene: NA; v_gene: TRBV11-2; CDR3nt: TGTGCCAGCAGCTTTCTGGACACCGGGGAGCTGTTTTTT; CDR3aa: CASSFLDTGELFF
abundance: many; j_gene: TRBJ1-2; d_gene: NA; v_gene: TRBV12-3/TRBV12-4; CDR3nt: TGTGCCAGCAGCCCGCTCAGATACTATGGCTACACCTTC; CDR3aa: CASSPLRYYGYTF
abundance: NA; j_gene: TRBJ1-1; d_gene: NA; v_gene: TRBV19; CDR3nt: TGTGCCAGTAGTATACCCCCGGACGGCAAGTTTACTGAAGCTTTCTTT; CDR3aa: CASSIPPDGKFTEAFF
abundance: NA; j_gene: TRBJ1-1; d_gene: NA; v_gene: TRBV9; CDR3nt: TGCGCCACCGCTCAGGCGTTGAACACTGAAGCTTTCTTT; CDR3aa: CATAQALNTEAFF
abundance: NA; j_gene: TRBJ2-5; d_gene: NA; v_gene: TRBV2; CDR3nt: TGTGCCAGCAGTGAAGGCAGGCATCAGCCCCAGTACTTC; CDR3aa: CASSEGRHQPQYF
abundance: many; j_gene: TRBJ1-1; d_gene: NA; v_gene: TRBV6-1; CDR3nt: TGTGCCAGCACGATCCCGGGAGGCACTGAAGCTTTCTTT; CDR3aa: CASTIPGGTEAFF
abundance: NA; j_gene: TRBJ1-3; d_gene: TRBD1; v_gene: TRBV29-1; CDR3nt: TGCAGCGCCACAGGGGGCGAAGGCACCATATATTTT; CDR3aa: CSATGGEGTIYF
abundance: NA; j_gene: TRBJ1-2; d_gene: NA; v_gene: TRBV19; CDR3nt: TGTGCCAGTCGGACGGCAGGCTATGGCTACACCTTC; CDR3aa: CASRTAGYGYTF
abundance: many; j_gene: TRBJ2-5; d_gene: NA; v_gene: TRBV25-1; CDR3nt: TGTGCCAGCAGTCCGGGCGTAGCCCAAGAGACCCAGTACTTC; CDR3aa: CASSPGVAQETQYF
abundance: many; j_gene: TRBJ1-5; d_gene: NA; v_gene: TRBV10-2; CDR3nt: TGCGCCAGCAGTGGCCCCGGGGGCAATCAGCCCCAGCATTTT; CDR3aa: CASSGPGGNQPQHF
abundance: few; j_gene: TRBJ1-4; d_gene: TRBD1; v_gene: TRBV28; CDR3nt: TGTGCCAGCAGTTTGTTTCTGGGGGACAGGACGAATGAAAAACTGTTTTTT; CDR3aa: CASSLFLGDRTNEKLFF
abundance: many; j_gene: TRBJ2-7; d_gene: NA; v_gene: TRBV7-9; CDR3nt: TGTGCCAGCAGCTTAGTCGCGGATTCCTACGAGCAGTACTTC; CDR3aa: CASSLVADSYEQYF
abundance: many; j_gene: TRBJ2-5; d_gene: NA; v_gene: TRBV29-1; CDR3nt: TGCAGCGTTGCTCGGCAGAGTGAGACCCAGTACTTC; CDR3aa: CSVARQSETQYF
abundance: many; j_gene: TRBJ2-7; d_gene: NA; v_gene: TRBV7-2; CDR3nt: TGTGCCAGCAGTGTAACGCTCTACGAGCAGTACTTC; CDR3aa: CASSVTLYEQYF
abundance: many; j_gene: TRBJ2-2; d_gene: NA; v_gene: TRBV5-1; CDR3nt: TGCGCCAGCAGCCTCGGGAGCCCAGCGAACACCGGGGAGCTGTTTTTT; CDR3aa: CASSLGSPANTGELFF
abundance: NA; j_gene: TRBJ1-3; d_gene: NA; v_gene: TRBV29-1; CDR3nt: TGCAGCGCCTCCTCGGCTAGGGCCCCCTCTGGAAACACCATATATTTT; CDR3aa: CSASSARAPSGNTIYF
abundance: many; j_gene: TRBJ1-2; d_gene: TRBD1; v_gene: TRBV20-1; CDR3nt: TGCAGTGCTCGATACCGACAGGGGGGGAATGGCTACACCTTC; CDR3aa: CSARYRQGGNGYTF
abundance: many; j_gene: TRBJ2-2; d_gene: NA; v_gene: TRBV14; CDR3nt: TGTGCCAGCAGCCAAGTCGGGACATACACCGGGGAGCTGTTTTTT; CDR3aa: CASSQVGTYTGELFF
abundance: once; j_gene: TRBJ2-5; d_gene: NA; v_gene: TRBV7-9; CDR3nt: TGCGCCAGCAGCTTGGTGGCAGACCAAGAGACCCAGTACTTC; CDR3aa: CASSLVADQETQYF
abundance: many; j_gene: TRBJ1-1; d_gene: NA; v_gene: TRBV19; CDR3nt: TGTGCCAGTAGTAACCTCAGGAACACTGAAGCTTTCTTT; CDR3aa: CASSNLRNTEAFF
abundance: few; j_gene: TRBJ2-5; d_gene: NA; v_gene: TRBV10-3; CDR3nt: TGTGCCCAGGACCAGGAGACCCAGTACTTC; CDR3aa: CAQDQETQYF
abundance: few; j_gene: TRBJ1-2; d_gene: NA; v_gene: TRBV29-1; CDR3nt: TGCAGCGCGACAGATGCCTTCTTCTACACCTTC; CDR3aa: CSATDAFFYTF
abundance: NA; j_gene: TRBJ2-7; d_gene: TRBD2; v_gene: TRBV2; CDR3nt: TGTGCCAGCAGTGAAGGTCTAGCGGCGTACAATGAGCAGTACTTC; CDR3aa: CASSEGLAAYNEQYF
abundance: few; j_gene: TRBJ1-5; d_gene: NA; v_gene: TRBV12-3/TRBV12-4; CDR3nt: TGTGCCAGCAGTCTTGGTCTGTTGGGAAAACAGCCCCAGCATTTT; CDR3aa: CASSLGLLGKQPQHF
abundance: many; j_gene: TRBJ1-3; d_gene: NA; v_gene: TRBV9; CDR3nt: TGTGCCAGCAGCGTAGGTCGGGAACCTGGAAACACCATATATTTT; CDR3aa: CASSVGREPGNTIYF
abundance: NA; j_gene: TRBJ1-4; d_gene: TRBD1; v_gene: TRBV19; CDR3nt: TGTGCCAGTAGTGTCCTAGGGACAGAAATTGAAAAACTGTTTTTT; CDR3aa: CASSVLGTEIEKLFF
abundance: NA; j_gene: TRBJ2-7; d_gene: NA; v_gene: TRBV21-1; CDR3nt: TGTGCCAGCAGCGGATCCCGGACAGGCGCGCATGAGCAGTACTTC; CDR3aa: CASSGSRTGAHEQYF
abundance: NA; j_gene: TRBJ2-1; d_gene: TRBD2; v_gene: TRBV9; CDR3nt: TGTGCCAGCCGCGTCGCGGGAGTCCGAAGTGATGAGCAGTTCTTC; CDR3aa: CASRVAGVRSDEQFF
abundance: many; j_gene: TRBJ2-7; d_gene: TRBD2; v_gene: TRBV19; CDR3nt: TGTGCCAGTATCCTCCTCCGACTAGCAGACTACGAGCAGTACTTC; CDR3aa: CASILLRLADYEQYF
abundance: many; j_gene: TRBJ2-7; d_gene: NA; v_gene: TRBV7-8; CDR3nt: TGTGCCAGCAGCTTAATGAGTGGTGAGCAGTACTTC; CDR3aa: CASSLMSGEQYF